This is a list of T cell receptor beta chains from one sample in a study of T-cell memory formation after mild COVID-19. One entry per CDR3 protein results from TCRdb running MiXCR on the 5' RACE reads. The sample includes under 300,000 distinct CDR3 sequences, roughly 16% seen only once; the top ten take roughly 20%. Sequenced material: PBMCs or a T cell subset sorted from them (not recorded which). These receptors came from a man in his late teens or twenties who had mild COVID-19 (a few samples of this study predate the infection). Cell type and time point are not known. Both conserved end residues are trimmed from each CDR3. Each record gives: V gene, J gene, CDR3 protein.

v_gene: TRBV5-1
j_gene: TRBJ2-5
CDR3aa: ASSIFLAGGETQY

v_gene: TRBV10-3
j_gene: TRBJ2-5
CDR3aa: AISEQRGRGETQY

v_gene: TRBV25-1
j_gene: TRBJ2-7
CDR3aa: ASSQAGAYEQY

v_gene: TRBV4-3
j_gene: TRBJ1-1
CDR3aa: ASSQKYAVNTEAF

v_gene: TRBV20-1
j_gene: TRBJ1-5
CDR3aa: SARAPGQRVRAQH

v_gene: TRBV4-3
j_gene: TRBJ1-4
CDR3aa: ASSQRDRGPEKLF

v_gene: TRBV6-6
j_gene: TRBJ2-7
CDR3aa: ASSLTPGQGADEQY

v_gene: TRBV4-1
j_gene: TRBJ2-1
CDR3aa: ASSQDREGGYNEQF

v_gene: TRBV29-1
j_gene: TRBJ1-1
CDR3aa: SVEPGLVEAF

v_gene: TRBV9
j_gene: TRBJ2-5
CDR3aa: ASSVAPDRGETQY

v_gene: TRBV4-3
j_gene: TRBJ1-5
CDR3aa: ASSQGRQGSQPQH

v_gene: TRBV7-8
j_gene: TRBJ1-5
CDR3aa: ASSEGPGTGVGQPQH

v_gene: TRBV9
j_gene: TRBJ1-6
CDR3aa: ASSVPQLTPSSPLH

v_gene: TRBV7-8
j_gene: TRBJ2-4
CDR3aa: ASSLVAGKPKNIQY

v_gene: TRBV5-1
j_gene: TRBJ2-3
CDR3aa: ASSGPWGVSSTDTQY

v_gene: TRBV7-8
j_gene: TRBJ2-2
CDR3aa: ASSYPGTSLPGELF

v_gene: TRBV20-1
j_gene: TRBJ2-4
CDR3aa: SADNRGHIQY

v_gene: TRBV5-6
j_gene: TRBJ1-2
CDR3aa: ASSSPPYPGYT

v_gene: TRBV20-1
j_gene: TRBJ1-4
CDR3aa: SAREWGAANEKLF

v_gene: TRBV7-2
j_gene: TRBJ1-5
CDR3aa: ASSLWGAGNQPQH

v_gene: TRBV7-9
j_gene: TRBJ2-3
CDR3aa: ASGPAGRTDTQY

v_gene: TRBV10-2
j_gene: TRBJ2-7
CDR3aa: ASSESGGYEQY

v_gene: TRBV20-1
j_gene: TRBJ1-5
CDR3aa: SASRETTGNQPQH

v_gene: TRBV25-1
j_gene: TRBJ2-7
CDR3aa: ATSGDRGSYEQY